Following are 27 T cell receptor beta chains from one sample sequenced in a study of blood T cell repertoires in COVID-19. Generated by immunoSEQ multiplex PCR, the TCRdb table keeps only in-frame clones and is missing some. The sample yields about 150,000 clones, about nine tenths seen once. The material sequenced was PBMCs or T cells enriched from blood (not recorded which). These receptors were collected from a woman aged 40 to 50 who had been exposed to COVID-19.

CDR3 DNA: TGCGCCAGCAGCTTGAGAGGACAGAATGGCTACACCTTC. Its protein is CASSLRGQNGYTF. The V call is TRBV5-1, the J call TRBJ1-2; TRBD1 might be the D (6 bases). Trimming cost V 1 base and J 6 bases, with 10 bases left between them. The CDR3 loop spans 13 amino acids. Germline-derived CDR1 and CDR2 are SGHRS and YFSETQ.

The V gene is TRBV19, the J gene TRBJ1-2, with 10 bases lining up with TRBD1. The CDR3 length is 14 residues. Germline V gives CDR1 LNHDA, CDR2 SQIVND (reference sequence). V was clipped by 6 bases and J by 8 bases; unmatched bases: 9. This CDR3 reads CASSLTGGAQGYTF. Here the CDR3 DNA reads TGTGCCAGTAGCCTGACAGGGGGCGCACAGGGCTACACCTTC. Complete variable domain (other parts from reference TRBV19 and TRBJ1-2): DGGITQSPKYLFRKEGQNVTLSCEQNLNHDAMYWYRQDPGQGLRLIYYSQIVNDFQKGDIAEGYSVSREKKESFPLTVTSAQKNPTAFYLCASSLTGGAQGYTFGSGTRLTVV.

The V gene is TRBV7-8, the J gene TRBJ1-5; the match to TRBD1 covers 7 bases. J lost 0 bases, V lost 5 bases, and 7 bases had no gene match. The germline V gene encodes CDR1 SGHVS and CDR2 FQNEAQ. The CDR3 is made up of 16 amino acids. CDR3 DNA sequence: TGTGCCAGCAGCCCATGGGACAGAAATAGCAATCAGCCCCAGCATTTT. Translated: CASSPWDRNSNQPQHF.

This clone appeared a single time. CDR3 region: CSVLLRGKASNQPQHF. The CDR3 DNA reads TGCAGCGTTCTACTCAGGGGGAAGGCCTCTAATCAGCCCCAGCATTTT. The chain combines TRBV29-1 with TRBJ1-5; 7 bases fit TRBD1. This CDR3 has 16 amino acids. Germline CDR1 reads SQVTM; CDR2 reads ANQGSEA. V lost 5 bases and J lost 4; bases outside the gene matches: 14.

The chain is built from TRBV27 and TRBJ1-4, with TRBD1 matching over 9 bases. The CDR3 sequence is 14 residues long. V lost 6 bases and J lost 7; bases outside the gene matches: 6. CDR1 and CDR2 (germline): MNHEY, SMNVEV (reference sequence). This CDR3 is CASRIQGAGEKLFF. In DNA form, the CDR3 reads TGTGCCAGCAGGATACAGGGGGCGGGTGAAAAACTGTTTTTT.

V gene TRBV19 combines with J gene TRBJ1-2; 7 bases are a match to TRBD1. From germline, CDR1 is LNHDA and CDR2 SQIVND (reference sequence). The CDR3 length is 13 residues. Trimming at V came to 0 bases and at J to 6 bases, leaving 1 base not matched to a gene. CDR3 nucleotide sequence: TGTGCCAGTAGTATAGAGCAGGGGGATGGCTACACCTTC. The encoded protein is CASSIEQGDGYTF.

DNA for the CDR3: TGTGCCAGCAGTTACTCGAAGGGGGCTGGCTATGGCTACACCTTC. This codes for CASSYSKGAGYGYTF. The rearrangement uses TRBV6-5 and TRBJ1-2; 7 bases agree with TRBD1. This CDR3 contains 15 residues. Germline V gene sequence: CDR1 MNHEY, CDR2 SVGAGI. V gave up 0 bases and J gave up 4 bases; unmatched junction bases: 5.

This rearrangement joins TRBV7-2 to TRBJ2-7, with a possible D match to TRBD2 (5 bases). This CDR3 region has 13 residues. The V gene lost 4 bases and the J gene lost 0 bases, with 7 bases spanning the gap. CDR1 SGHTA and CDR2 FQGNSA come from the germline V gene. In DNA, the CDR3 is TGTGCCAGCAGCTATGACTACTCCTACGAGCAGTACTTC. Residues: CASSYDYSYEQYF.

This chain joins TRBV24-1 and TRBJ2-1, with 9 positions matching TRBD1. The ends lost 5 bases at V and 7 bases at J; junction bases unmatched: 8. Germline-derived CDR1 and CDR2 are KGHDR and SFDVKD. The CDR3 length is 15 residues. The CDR3, as DNA: TGTGCCACCAGTGGTCCGGGACAGGGAAAGAATGAGCAGTTCTTC. This codes for CATSGPGQGKNEQFF.

As DNA, the CDR3 is TGCAGCGTCGACGGGACAGGGAAAGACTATGGCTACACCTTC. Translation: CSVDGTGKDYGYTF. The chain has TRBV29-1 and TRBJ1-2, with TRBD1 identical over 9 bases. CDR1 and CDR2 from the germline V gene are SQVTM and ANQGSEA. The CDR3 extends over 14 amino acids. The V segment lost 6 bases and the J segment 3 bases; nucleotides outside the gene matches: 8.

The V call is TRBV24-1, the J call TRBJ2-1, with D perhaps TRBD1 (8 bases). CDR3 size: 14 residues. V lost 6 bases, J lost 9 bases, and 17 bases lay in between. CDR1 is KGHDR and CDR2 is SFDVKD in the germline V gene. CDR3 nucleotide sequence: TGTGCCACCAGTTCTAGCGGTCAGGGGGCTGAGCAGTTCTTC. Amino acids: CATSSSGQGAEQFF.

The CDR3 here is CAPNRGQGAPGGYTF. The CDR3 DNA sequence: TGTGCCCCAAACCGGGGACAGGGGGCGCCGGGTGGCTACACCTTC. V is TRBV24-1 and J is TRBJ1-2; TRBD1 matches at 12 bases. The CDR3 is 15 residues long. Trimming at V came to 12 bases and at J to 7 bases, leaving 14 bases not matched to a gene. Germline assignment: CDR1 KGHDR and CDR2 SFDVKD.

The rearrangement joins TRBV5-6 to TRBJ2-7; 7 bases line up with TRBD1. CDR1 SGHDT and CDR2 YYEEEE come from the germline V gene. The CDR3 runs to 17 residues. The V gene end was trimmed by 0 bases and the J gene end by 4 bases; junction bases not matched to a gene: 13. As DNA, the CDR3 is TGTGCCAGCAGCTTGGTAGGGCCAAGGGGGCGCGGTTACGAGCAGTACTTC. Translated: CASSLVGPRGRGYEQYF.

This rearrangement joins TRBV7-2 to TRBJ2-1; 9 bases are shared with TRBD1. The V segment lost 5 bases and the J segment 7 bases; nucleotides outside the gene matches: 6. CDR3 length: 14 amino acids. In germline, CDR1 is SGHTA, CDR2 FQGNSA. CDR3 residues: CASSLRTGENEQFF. The CDR3 DNA is TGTGCCAGCAGCCTACGGACAGGGGAAAATGAGCAGTTCTTC.

This chain uses TRBV6-5 with TRBJ2-7; no reliable D call. Germline V CDR1 and CDR2: MNHEY, SVGAGI. This CDR3 has 11 amino acids. V was pared by 6 bases and J by 5 bases, with 8 bases between. The CDR3 region is CASRTNDEQYF. The CDR3 region has the DNA TGTGCCAGCAGAACTAATGACGAGCAGTACTTC.

The gene calls are TRBV11-2 and TRBJ2-1; 12 nucleotides agree with TRBD2. CDR3 length: 13 amino acids. The germline CDR1 and CDR2 sequences are SGHAT and FQNNGV. J was trimmed by 6 bases and V by 6 bases; bases with no gene match: 0. This chain's CDR3 is CASRGLAGNEQFF. DNA for the CDR3: TGTGCCAGCAGGGGACTAGCGGGCAATGAGCAGTTCTTC.

About this clone: One end of the junction varies from germline; a read error may be responsible. V usage is TRBV4-1 and J usage is TRBJ2-5; TRBD1 agrees at 9 bases. This CDR3 has 18 residues. CDR1 and CDR2 (germline): MGHRA, YSYEKL. DNA for the CDR3: TGCCCCAGCAGCCGACAGGGGGGCGGATCTTCGTACCAAGAGACCCAGTACTTC. Amino acids: CPSSRQGGGSSYQETQYF.

This clone has only one observation. The CDR3 coding sequence is TGTGCCAGCAGTTACTCAGGTCTCCTAGGAAACTATGGCTACACCTTC. The encoded protein is CASSYSGLLGNYGYTF. The chain uses TRBV6-5 and TRBJ1-2, with no clear D. Germline CDR1 reads MNHEY; CDR2 reads SVGAGI. This CDR3 spans 16 amino acids. V lost 0 bases, J lost 2 bases, and 13 bases lay in between.

The chain carries TRBV18 and TRBJ1-3, with 7 bases that match TRBD1. Losses at the gene ends were 8 bases for V and 9 bases for J; bases not matched to a gene: 19. The germline V gene has CDR1 KGHSH and CDR2 LQKENI. This CDR3 region has 16 residues. The CDR3 DNA follows: TGTGCCAGCACGAACCGACAGGGCGACTTTTTTAGCACCATATATTTT. Translation gives CASTNRQGDFFSTIYF.

This clone appeared once. The chain couples TRBV2 to TRBJ2-7, with TRBD2 matching 9 bases. Germline V lookup: CDR1 SNHLY, CDR2 FYNNEI. The CDR3 is 12 amino acids. The junction had 2 bases not matched to a gene; V was cut back by 7 bases and J by 4 bases. CDR3 DNA: TGTGCCAGCATCCTAGCGGGGTACGAGCAGTACTTC. Its translation is CASILAGYEQYF. Full variable domain (outside the CDR3, taken from reference TRBV2 and TRBJ2-7): EPEVTQTPSHQVTQMGQEVILRCVPISNHLYFYWYRQILGQKVEFLVSFYNNEISEKSEIFDDQFSVERPDGSNFTLKIRSTKLEDSAMYFCASILAGYEQYFGPGTRLTVT.

The chain employs TRBV7-9 and TRBJ2-2; tentatively, D is TRBD1 (6 bases). CDR3 size: 12 residues. Trimming took 8 bases from V and 7 from J, leaving 11 bases between them. CDR1 and CDR2 from the germline V gene are SEHNR and FQNEAQ (reference sequence). CDR3 DNA sequence: TGTGCCAGCGACGGACAGATCGGGGAGCTGTTTTTT. Amino acids: CASDGQIGELFF.

This clone was found a few times. The CDR3 loop is CASSPGTSGGGQETQYF. The CDR3 DNA sequence: TGTGCCAGCAGCCCCGGGACTAGCGGGGGGGGTCAAGAGACCCAGTACTTC. The rearrangement uses TRBV6-4 and TRBJ2-5; 16 nucleotides line up with TRBD2. The germline gives CDR1 MRHNA, CDR2 SNTAGT. This CDR3 has 17 residues. J lost 2 bases, V lost 6 bases, and 6 bases had no gene match.

The chain uses TRBV2 and TRBJ1-5, with a possible D match to TRBD1 (6 bases). The ends were cut back, 6 bases at V and 5 bases at J, with 20 bases in the middle. Looked up from germline, CDR1 is SNHLY and CDR2 is FYNNEI. The CDR3 has 16 residues. CDR3 sequence (DNA): TGTGCCAGCAGGCAAGACGTCACAGGGTCGCATCAGCCCCAGCATTTT. This gives the protein CASRQDVTGSHQPQHF.

The rearrangement links TRBV7-9 to TRBJ1-2, with a tentative D call TRBD1 (6 bases). Germline loops: CDR1 SEHNR, CDR2 FQNEAQ (reference sequence). Trimming cost V 5 bases and J 5 bases, with 9 bases left between them. The CDR3 covers 12 residues. CDR3 in amino acids: CASSPQGYGYTF. The CDR3 region has the DNA TGTGCCAGCAGCCCCCAGGGGTATGGCTACACCTTC.

The rearrangement links TRBV6-5 to TRBJ1-2, with 8 bases lining up with TRBD1. In germline, CDR1 is MNHEY, CDR2 SVGAGI. The V and J ends lost 6 bases and 4 bases, in that order; junction bases with no gene match: 7. This CDR3 comprises 14 residues. CDR3 sequence: CASSRRQGTYGYTF. CDR3 sequence (DNA): TGTGCCAGCAGCCGACGACAGGGGACCTATGGCTACACCTTC.

The V gene is TRBV7-6, the J gene TRBJ1-2; a weak D match, TRBD1 (5 bases). This CDR3 contains 13 residues. CDR1 and CDR2 from the germline V gene are SGHVS and FNYEAQ. V lost 1 base and J 4 bases, leaving 7 bases between the germline ends. The DNA for the CDR3 is TGTGCCAGCAGCTTAGACAGGCGCTATGGCTACACCTTC. Translating gives CASSLDRRYGYTF.

The J gene is TRBJ1-1, the V gene TRBV10-3, with TRBD1 identical over 11 bases. This CDR3 has 13 amino acids. The V gene end was trimmed by 6 bases and the J gene end by 7 bases; junction bases not matched to a gene: 4. Germline V lookup: CDR1 ENHRY, CDR2 SYGVKD. The CDR3 spells CAIRDRGLDEAFF. The CDR3 region has the DNA TGTGCCATCAGGGACAGGGGGCTGGATGAAGCTTTCTTT.